This paragraph reports one T cell receptor (beta chain). Its target is not known. At one end the junction does not follow the germline gene, possibly because of a read error. The CDR3 consists of 14 residues. Germline V gene data show CDR1 as DFQATT and CDR2 as SNEGSKA (reference sequence). The template was RNA from unsorted bulk tissue. This record belongs to a study of tumor and adjacent non-tumor tissue in lung cancer. The wider study: Patients comprised about a dozen adenocarcinoma, a couple of squamous cell carcinoma and 1 small cell lung cancer. Findings of the study overall: Higher tumor TCR diversity was associated with shorter survival. Tumor tissue had significantly higher TCR diversity than normal lung.

The library came from three nested PCR rounds adapted from ARM-PCR protocols. Using its own MiXCR run on the multiplex PCR reads, TCRdb lists one record per CDR3 protein. The sample carries more than 70,000 distinct CDR3 sequences, roughly two thirds recorded once. Sequencing was performed on lung tumor tissue. J is TRBJ2-1 and V is TRBV20-1, with D tentatively TRBD1 or TRBD2 (5 bases each). The receptor was isolated from an older man with non-small cell lung cancer. CDR3 in amino acids: CSARLREQLNEQFF. The CDR3 bases are TGCAGTGCTAGACTCAGGGAGCAGTTGAATGAGCAGTTTTTC.